This record looks at one T cell receptor beta chain sequence and its context. As yet, its antigen is unknown. Each CDR3 protein gets one entry after TCRdb re-called the RT-PCR reads with MiXCR. Of 550,000 to 800,000 distinct CDR3 sequences listed, approximately 13% are singletons. These data come from a study of response to subunit inactivated influenza vaccine. Study-level findings and limits: Authors suggested each seasonal flu vaccination may recruit only limited numbers of new T cells.

CDR3 size: 15 residues. Germline V lookup: CDR1 MNHEY, CDR2 SVGAGI. Trimming at V came to 2 bases and at J to 2 bases, leaving 6 bases not matched to a gene. The source material was PBMCs from blood, sampled around 15 days before vaccination. The chain combines TRBV6-5 with TRBJ2-7; 7 bases are a match to TRBD1. The clonotype comes from a middle-aged man who received an inactivated influenza vaccine. CDR3: CASSYTSGQTYEQYF. CDR3 in DNA: TGTGCCAGCAGTTACACCTCGGGACAGACCTACGAGCAGTACTTC.